This TCR beta chain was documented in a study of metastatic and nonmetastatic thyroid tumors. Across the study: It was across blood and tumor or nodule tissue from malignant and benign thyroid patients that repertoires were compared.

In the original workflow: A classifier of distant metastasis in papillary thyroid cancer was built from CDR3 differences (across clinicopathological groups). TCRdb re-called clones via MiXCR from the PCR reads. TCRdb, rather than the study authors, made the V and J calls. The sample shows 80,000 to 85,000 clones, around 12% of them seen only once. Many counts were recorded for this clone. No treatment had been given to any patient before thyroid surgery. CDR1 SGHVS and CDR2 FQNEAQ come from the germline V gene. V lost 5 bases and J 0 bases, leaving 12 bases between the germline ends. This CDR3 comprises 15 residues.

This receptor was obtained from a female donor with papillary thyroid cancer or a benign thyroid nodule (not recorded which). Some clones in this sample may be carry-over from other donors' samples. Sequenced material: tumor tissue. This chain uses TRBV7-8 with TRBJ2-3; D is perhaps TRBD1 (6 bases). For the CDR3, the DNA is TGTGCCAGCAGCCCCCCTGGGGGCAGCACAGATACGCAGTATTTT. Translating gives CASSPPGGSTDTQYF.